This T cell receptor (beta chain) was captured by sequencing in a study of identical twins. General study results and limits: Because invariant MAIT and iNKT cells could be present, zero-insertion analyses could be partly confounded.

In its sample, this clonotype was seen many times. Antigen specificity is unknown. The V gene lost 1 base and the J gene lost 4 bases, with 6 bases spanning the gap. The length of the CDR3 is 13 residues. Germline assignment: CDR1 SGHTA and CDR2 FQGNSA. The donor group consisted entirely of healthy Caucasians. In TCRdb, the 5' RACE reads were re-called with MiXCR into one record per CDR3 protein. The sample includes about 160,000 distinct CDR3 sequences, approximately 3.5% of them seen just once. The TCR originated in a man younger than 30 in good health. The gene calls are TRBV7-2 and TRBJ2-3; D remains ambiguous. The sample taken for sequencing was memory T cells sorted from blood. The CDR3 protein is CASSLDAADTQYF. For the CDR3, the DNA is TGTGCCAGCAGCTTAGACGCTGCAGATACGCAGTATTTT. Together with reference TRBV7-2 and TRBJ2-3, the CDR3 gives the full variable domain: GAGVSQSPSNKVTEKGKDVELRCDPISGHTALYWYRQSLGQGLEFLIYFQGNSAPDKSGLPSDRFSAERTGGSVSTLTIQRTQQEDSAVYLCASSLDAADTQYFGPGTRLTVL.